This T cell receptor (beta chain) was observed in a study of cytomegalovirus exposure and HLA in healthy donors. Points on this clone: Antigen: not known.

PCR used 60 Vbeta primers and 13 Jbeta primers. Measured with immunoSEQ multiplex PCR; TCRdb has only the in-frame clones, and not every one. Of about 190,000 clones listed, around 84% are singletons. Overall study findings and caveats: Both high specificity and high sensitivity reportedly marked the classifier's diagnosis of cytomegalovirus status.

The CDR3 is 12 residues long. Germline values: CDR1 LNHDA, CDR2 SQIVND (reference sequence). The sample was PBMCs. The clonotype was recovered from a man aged 40-49 years in good health and CMV-seropositive. V usage is TRBV19 and J usage is TRBJ2-2; perhaps TRBD1 as D (5 bases). The CDR3 DNA is TGTGCTAGGGGCGCGTACACCGGGGAGCTGTTTTTT. Encoded protein: CARGAYTGELFF.